This record concerns one TCR beta chain sequence. This sample was taken from a study of long-term antiretroviral therapy in people with HIV. Germline lookup yields CDR1 SGHRS and CDR2 YFSETQ. The CDR3 consists of 14 residues. J was trimmed by 3 bases and V by 7 bases; bases with no gene match: 6. This was the immunoSEQ v3.0 assay at survey level. Sequencing used immunoSEQ multiplex PCR; TCRdb keeps in-frame clones, though not all of them. The data contain 20,000 to 30,000 clones, about 95% of them singletons. The sample here was unsorted PBMCs, taken around 5 years after starting antiretroviral therapy. This TCR came from a woman aged 50 to 60 with HIV. The chain combines TRBV5-1 with TRBJ2-3; 9 bases line up with TRBD1. This CDR3 is CASLATGGTDTQYF. The CDR3 nucleotides read TGCGCCAGCCTGGCGACAGGGGGAACAGATACGCAGTATTTT.